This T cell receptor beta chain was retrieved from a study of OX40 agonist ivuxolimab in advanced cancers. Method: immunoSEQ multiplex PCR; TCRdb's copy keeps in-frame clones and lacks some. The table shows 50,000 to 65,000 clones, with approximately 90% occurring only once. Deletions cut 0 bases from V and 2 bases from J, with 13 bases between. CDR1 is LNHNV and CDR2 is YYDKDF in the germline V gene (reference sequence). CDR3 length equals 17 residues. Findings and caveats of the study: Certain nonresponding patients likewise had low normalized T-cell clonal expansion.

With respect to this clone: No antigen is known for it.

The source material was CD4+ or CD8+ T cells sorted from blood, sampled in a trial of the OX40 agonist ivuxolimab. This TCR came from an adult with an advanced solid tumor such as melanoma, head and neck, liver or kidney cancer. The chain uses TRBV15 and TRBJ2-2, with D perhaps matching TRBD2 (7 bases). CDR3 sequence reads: CATSRDGGAGNTGELFF. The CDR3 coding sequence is TGTGCCACCAGCAGAGATGGGGGGGCGGGAAACACCGGGGAGCTGTTTTTT.